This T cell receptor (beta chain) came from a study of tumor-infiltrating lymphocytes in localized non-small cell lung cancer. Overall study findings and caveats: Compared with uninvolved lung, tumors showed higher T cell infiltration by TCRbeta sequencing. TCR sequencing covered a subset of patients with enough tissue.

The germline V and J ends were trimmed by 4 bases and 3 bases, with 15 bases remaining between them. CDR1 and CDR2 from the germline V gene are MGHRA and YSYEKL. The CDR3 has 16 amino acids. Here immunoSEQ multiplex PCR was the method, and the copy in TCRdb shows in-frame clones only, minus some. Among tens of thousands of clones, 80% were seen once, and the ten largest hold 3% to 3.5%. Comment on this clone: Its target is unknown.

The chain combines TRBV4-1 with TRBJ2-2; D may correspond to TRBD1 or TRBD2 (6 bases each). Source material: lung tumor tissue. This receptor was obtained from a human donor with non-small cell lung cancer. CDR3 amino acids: CASSRRGTLYTGELFF. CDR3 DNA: TGCGCCAGCAGCCGACGGGGGACATTATACACCGGGGAGCTGTTTTTT.